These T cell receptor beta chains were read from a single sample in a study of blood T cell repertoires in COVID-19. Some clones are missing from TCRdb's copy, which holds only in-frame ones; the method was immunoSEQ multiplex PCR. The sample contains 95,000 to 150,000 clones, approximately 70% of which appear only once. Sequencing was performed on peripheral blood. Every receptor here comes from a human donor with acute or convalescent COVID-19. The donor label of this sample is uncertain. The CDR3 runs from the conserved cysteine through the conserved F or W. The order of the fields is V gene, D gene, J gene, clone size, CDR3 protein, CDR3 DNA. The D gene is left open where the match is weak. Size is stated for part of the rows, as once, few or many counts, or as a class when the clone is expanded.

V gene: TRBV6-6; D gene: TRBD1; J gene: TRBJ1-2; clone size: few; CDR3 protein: CASRDWGQGDYGYTF; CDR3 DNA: TGTGCCAGCAGAGACTGGGGACAGGGGGACTATGGCTACACCTTC
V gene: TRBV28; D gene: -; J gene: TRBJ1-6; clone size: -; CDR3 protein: CASSLRDSPLHF; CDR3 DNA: TGTGCCAGCAGTTTGAGGGATTCACCCCTCCACTTT
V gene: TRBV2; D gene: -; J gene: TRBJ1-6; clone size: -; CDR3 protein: CASRRDSSSYNSPLHF; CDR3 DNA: TGTGCCAGCAGACGGGACTCAAGCTCCTATAATTCACCCCTCCACTTT
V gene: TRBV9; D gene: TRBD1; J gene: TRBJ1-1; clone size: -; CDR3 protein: CASSVVPRGPGDTEAFF; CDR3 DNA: TGTGCCAGCAGCGTAGTCCCCAGGGGGCCCGGGGACACTGAAGCTTTCTTT
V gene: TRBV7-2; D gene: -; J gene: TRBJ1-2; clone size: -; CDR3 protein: CASGGQLNYGYTF; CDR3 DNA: TGTGCCAGCGGGGGACAACTTAACTATGGCTACACCTTC
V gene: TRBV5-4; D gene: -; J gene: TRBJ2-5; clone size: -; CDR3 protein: CASSRGETQYF; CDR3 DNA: TGTGCCAGCAGCCGGGGTGAGACCCAGTACTTC
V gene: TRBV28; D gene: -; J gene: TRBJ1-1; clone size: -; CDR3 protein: CASRTQNTEAFF; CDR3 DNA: TGTGCCAGTAGAACCCAGAACACTGAAGCTTTCTTT
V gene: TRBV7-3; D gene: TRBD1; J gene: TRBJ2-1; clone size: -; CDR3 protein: CASSTNAGTGLNNEQFF; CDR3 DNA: TGTGCCAGCAGCACTAATGCCGGGACAGGGCTTAACAATGAGCAGTTCTTC
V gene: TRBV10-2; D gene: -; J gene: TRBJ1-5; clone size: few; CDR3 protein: CASSELGGSNQPQHF; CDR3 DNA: TGCGCCAGCAGTGAGCTAGGGGGAAGCAATCAGCCCCAGCATTTT
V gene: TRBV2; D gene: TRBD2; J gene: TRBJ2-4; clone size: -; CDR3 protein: CASSPSGNIQYF; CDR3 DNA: TGTGCCAGCAGTCCTAGCGGGAACATTCAGTACTTC
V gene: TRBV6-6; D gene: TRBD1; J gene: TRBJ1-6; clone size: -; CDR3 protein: CASSTGGNSPLHF; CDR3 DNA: TGTGCCAGCAGTACAGGGGGTAATTCACCCCTCCACTTT
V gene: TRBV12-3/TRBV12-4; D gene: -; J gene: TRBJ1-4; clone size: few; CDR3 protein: CASQDRNNEKLFF; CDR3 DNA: TGTGCCAGCCAGGACAGAAACAATGAAAAACTGTTTTTT
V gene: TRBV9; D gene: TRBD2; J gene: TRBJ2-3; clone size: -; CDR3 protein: CASSVLPTSGGADTQYF; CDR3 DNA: TGTGCCAGCAGCGTGCTTCCTACTAGCGGGGGGGCAGATACGCAGTATTTT
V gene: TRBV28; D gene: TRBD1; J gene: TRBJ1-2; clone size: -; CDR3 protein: CASSFTSPGQNYGYTF; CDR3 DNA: TGTGCCAGCAGTTTCACATCCCCGGGACAGAACTATGGCTACACCTTC
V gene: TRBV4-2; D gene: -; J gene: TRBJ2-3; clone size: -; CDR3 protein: CASSPQGNQYTDTQYF; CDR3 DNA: TGTGCCAGCAGTCCCCAGGGGAATCAATACACAGATACGCAGTATTTT
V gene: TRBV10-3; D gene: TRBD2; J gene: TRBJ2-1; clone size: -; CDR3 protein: CAITGTSGDWGQFF; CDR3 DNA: TGTGCCATCACAGGGACTAGCGGGGACTGGGGGCAGTTCTTC
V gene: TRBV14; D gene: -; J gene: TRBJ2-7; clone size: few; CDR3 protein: CASSSGFSYEQYF; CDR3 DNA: TGTGCCAGCAGTTCGGGGTTCTCCTACGAGCAGTACTTC
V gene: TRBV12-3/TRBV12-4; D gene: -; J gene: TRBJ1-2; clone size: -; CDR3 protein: CASSLGPGYGYTF; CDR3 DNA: TGTGCCAGCAGTTTAGGGCCGGGCTATGGCTACACCTTC
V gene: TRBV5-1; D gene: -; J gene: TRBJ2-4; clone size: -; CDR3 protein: CASSQGGGGDIQYF; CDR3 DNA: TGCGCCAGCAGCCAAGGCGGGGGCGGGGACATTCAGTACTTC
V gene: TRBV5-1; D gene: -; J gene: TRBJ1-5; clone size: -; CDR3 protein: CASSPSGVSNQPQHF; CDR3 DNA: TGCGCCAGCTCCCCGTCGGGAGTTAGCAATCAGCCCCAGCATTTT
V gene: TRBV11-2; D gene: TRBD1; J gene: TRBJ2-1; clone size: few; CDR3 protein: CASSGTGIFREQFF; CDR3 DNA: TGTGCCAGCAGCGGGACAGGGATTTTCAGGGAGCAGTTCTTC
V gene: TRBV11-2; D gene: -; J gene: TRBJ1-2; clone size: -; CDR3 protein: CASSLVGGDGYTF; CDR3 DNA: TGTGCCAGCAGCTTAGTAGGGGGGGATGGCTACACCTTC
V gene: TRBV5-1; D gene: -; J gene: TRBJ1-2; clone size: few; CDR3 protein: CASSQGRAPANYGYTF; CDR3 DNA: TGCGCCAGCAGCCAGGGGCGGGCCCCAGCTAACTATGGCTACACCTTC
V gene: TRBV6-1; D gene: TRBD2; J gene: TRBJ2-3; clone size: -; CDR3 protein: CASSERPSGGAVTDTQYF; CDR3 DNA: TGTGCCAGCAGTGAAAGGCCTAGCGGGGGGGCCGTAACAGATACGCAGTATTTT
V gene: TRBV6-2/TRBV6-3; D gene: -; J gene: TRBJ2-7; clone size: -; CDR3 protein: CASSSSLAQGEQYF; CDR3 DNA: TGTGCCAGCAGTTCATCCCTAGCCCAAGGCGAGCAGTACTTC
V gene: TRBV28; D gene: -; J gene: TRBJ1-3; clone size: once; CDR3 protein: CASSLWASGNTIYF; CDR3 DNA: TGTGCCAGCAGTTTATGGGCCTCTGGAAACACCATATATTTT
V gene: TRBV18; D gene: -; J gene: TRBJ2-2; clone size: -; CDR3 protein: CASSPRGGTSNTGELFF; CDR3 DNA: TGTGCCAGCTCACCAAGGGGGGGAACCTCGAACACCGGGGAGCTGTTTTTT
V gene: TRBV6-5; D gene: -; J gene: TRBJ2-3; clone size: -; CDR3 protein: CASRSFGGTDTQYF; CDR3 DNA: TGTGCCAGCAGGTCTTTCGGGGGCACAGATACGCAGTATTTT
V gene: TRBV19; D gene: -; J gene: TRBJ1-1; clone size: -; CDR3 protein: CASSLGVLLQGVGTEAFF; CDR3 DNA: TGTGCCAGTAGCCTGGGGGTTTTATTACAGGGCGTAGGCACTGAAGCTTTCTTT
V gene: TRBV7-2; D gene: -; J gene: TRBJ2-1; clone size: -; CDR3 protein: CASTPGTTSSYNEQFF; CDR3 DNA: TGTGCCAGTACCCCCGGGACAACGAGCTCCTACAATGAGCAGTTCTTC
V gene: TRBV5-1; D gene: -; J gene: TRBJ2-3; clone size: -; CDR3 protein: CASSLSGAPDTQYF; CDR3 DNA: TGCGCCAGCAGCTTGTCTGGGGCTCCAGATACGCAGTATTTT